Listed below are T cell receptor beta chains from one sample, sequenced in a study of blood T cell repertoires in COVID-19. TCRdb keeps only in-frame clones here, not all; method: immunoSEQ multiplex PCR. The repertoire holds hundreds of thousands of clones, approximately 89% seen once, with about 9.4% in the top ten. Sequencing used PBMCs or T cells enriched from blood (not recorded which). Receptors originate from a woman between 25 and 40 years old who had recovered from COVID-19. Each CDR3 is given with its conserved first and last residue. The D gene is left open where the match is weak. Some rows have no size entry. The others give once, few or many, or a class for an expanded clone.

j_call | clone_size | v_call | d_call | cdr3_nt | cdr3_aa
TRBJ2-5 | once | TRBV7-9 | TRBD2 | TGTGCCAGCACCTCCGGGGGGCTAGCGGGAGTTTTTATGGAGACCCAGTACTTC | CASTSGGLAGVFMETQYF
TRBJ1-3 | - | TRBV6-5 | TRBD1 | TGTGCCAGCAGTTACTCTGGACAGGGTCATGGAAACACCATATATTTT | CASSYSGQGHGNTIYF
TRBJ2-1 | - | TRBV4-2 | TRBD2 | TGTGCCAGCACGAGGACTAGCGGGAGTTACAATGAGCAGTTCTTC | CASTRTSGSYNEQFF
TRBJ2-7 | once | TRBV30 | TRBD2 | TGTGCCTCTACCTTAGGGACTAGCGGTTCCTACGAGCAGTACTTC | CASTLGTSGSYEQYF
TRBJ2-1 | - | TRBV11-3 | - | TGTGCCAGCAGCTTATGGGGGGTAAATGAGCAGTTCTTC | CASSLWGVNEQFF
TRBJ2-1 | - | TRBV10-3 | - | TGTGCCATCAGTGACCCCGGGGTTTACAATGAGCAGTTCTTC | CAISDPGVYNEQFF
TRBJ1-1 | - | TRBV7-9 | - | TGTGCCAGCAGTTTAGGAGGGGGTAACACTGAAGCTTTCTTT | CASSLGGGNTEAFF
TRBJ2-3 | once | TRBV5-1 | - | TGCGCCAGCAGCTTGTTGGGGGCGGCAGATACGCAGTATTTT | CASSLLGAADTQYF
TRBJ2-3 | - | TRBV18 | TRBD1 | TGTGCCAGCTCCCCAGGGACAGGAGAAGTAAATACGCAGTATTTT | CASSPGTGEVNTQYF
TRBJ2-7 | few | TRBV19 | - | TGTGCCAGTAGTCTGGACAGCTCCTACGAGCAGTACTTC | CASSLDSSYEQYF
TRBJ2-3 | - | TRBV7-3 | TRBD2 | TGTGCCAGCAGCTTAATGGGACTAGCTCATGGGGCCACAGATACGCAGTATTTT | CASSLMGLAHGATDTQYF
TRBJ1-1 | few | TRBV11-2 | - | TGTGCCAGCAGCTCGTACACTGAAGCTTTCTTT | CASSSYTEAFF
TRBJ1-6 | once | TRBV10-2 | TRBD1 | TGCGCCAGCAGTGCCCAGGGGGCTAGTTCACCCCTCCACTTT | CASSAQGASSPLHF
TRBJ2-5 | once | TRBV24-1 | TRBD2 | TGTGCCACCAGTGACGGGACTACGGGCCAAGAGACCCAGTACTTC | CATSDGTTGQETQYF
TRBJ2-2 | - | TRBV9 | TRBD2 | TGTGCCAGCAGCGTAGAAATCCGACTAGCGGGAATCGGGGAGCTGTTTTTT | CASSVEIRLAGIGELFF
TRBJ2-1 | few | TRBV5-1 | TRBD2 | TGCGCCAGCAGCTCTTACCCGGGACTAGCGGGAGTAGGGCCAACAAGGAATGAGCAGTTCTTC | CASSSYPGLAGVGPTRNEQFF
TRBJ2-7 | - | TRBV4-3 | TRBD2 | TGCGCCAGCAGCCAAGATTTCGCTAGCGGAAGTTACGAGCAGTACTTC | CASSQDFASGSYEQYF
TRBJ1-1 | - | TRBV19 | - | TGTGCCAGTAGTATCTCCCTGAACACTGAAGCTTTCTTT | CASSISLNTEAFF
TRBJ1-2 | - | TRBV20-1 | - | TGCAGTGCTCTACAGGGATACTACTACACCTTC | CSALQGYYYTF
TRBJ2-3 | - | TRBV6-1 | - | TGTGCCAGCAGTGAAGGAGGAGGGGTAGATACGCAGTATTTT | CASSEGGGVDTQYF
TRBJ2-2 | once | TRBV27 | TRBD1 | TGTGCCAGCAGTTTCCTCGGGACAGGGGGAGGCGGGGAGCTGTTTTTT | CASSFLGTGGGGELFF
TRBJ1-4 | - | TRBV6-6 | TRBD1 | TGTGCCAGCAGTTACGCCGGGACAGTGAGGGAAAAACTGTTTTTT | CASSYAGTVREKLFF
TRBJ2-5 | - | TRBV2 | - | TGTGCCAGCAGTGAATTGACAGTCCAAGAGACCCAGTACTTC | CASSELTVQETQYF
TRBJ2-5 | - | TRBV6-5 | TRBD1 | TGTGCCAGCAGTTACTCGGACAGGGGTTTAGGAGAGACCCAGTACTTC | CASSYSDRGLGETQYF
TRBJ2-1 | - | TRBV27 | TRBD2 | TGTGCCAGCAGTTTAGGACTAGCGACATACAATGAGCAGTTCTTC | CASSLGLATYNEQFF
TRBJ1-6 | - | TRBV28 | - | TGTGCCAGCAGTTTAGGGCTGGGGGGGGGATCCTATAATTCACCCCTCCACTTT | CASSLGLGGGSYNSPLHF
TRBJ1-2 | once | TRBV12-5 | TRBD1 | TGTGCTAGTGGTTTCCCAACACAGGGGGGTGAGGACTATGGCTACACCTTC | CASGFPTQGGEDYGYTF
TRBJ1-1 | once | TRBV20-1 | - | TGCAGTGCTAGTGAAGGGACATCGATGAACACTGAAGCTTTCTTT | CSASEGTSMNTEAFF
TRBJ2-2 | - | TRBV5-1 | TRBD2 | TGCGCCAGCAGACTAGCGGGATTGACCGGGGAGCTGTTTTTT | CASRLAGLTGELFF
TRBJ2-7 | once | TRBV27 | TRBD1 | TGTGCCAGCAGTCTCTACGTAGCAGGGGGCTACGAGCAGTACTTC | CASSLYVAGGYEQYF
TRBJ1-2 | - | TRBV28 | - | TGTGCCAGCAGTTTAGGGCAAGGGGCCGTATATGGCTACACCTTC | CASSLGQGAVYGYTF
TRBJ2-2 | - | TRBV7-9 | TRBD2 | TGTGCCAGCAGCTTAGTCGGAGGGACTAGCGGGGAGAACACCGGGGAGCTGTTTTTT | CASSLVGGTSGENTGELFF
TRBJ2-7 | - | TRBV5-1 | TRBD1 | TGCGCCAGCAGCTTCGAGGGGGCTTCCTACGAGCAGTACTTC | CASSFEGASYEQYF
TRBJ2-1 | - | TRBV24-1 | - | TGTGCCACCAGTGACCTTGGGGGCGCGGGAGACAATGAGCAGTTCTTC | CATSDLGGAGDNEQFF
TRBJ2-7 | - | TRBV27 | - | TGTGCCAGCAGTTTGCACCCCACCTCCACTCGGGGCGAGCAGTACTTC | CASSLHPTSTRGEQYF
TRBJ1-1 | - | TRBV28 | TRBD1 | TGTGCCTCCGGGACAGGGGGGAGGGCTGAAGCTTTCTTT | CASGTGGRAEAFF
TRBJ2-5 | - | TRBV7-7 | TRBD2 | TGTGCTAGCAGCTTAAGTAGCGGGGACCAAGAGACCCAGTACTTC | CASSLSSGDQETQYF
TRBJ2-5 | - | TRBV11-2 | TRBD2 | TGTGCCAGCAGCCCTGATCGACTAGCGGGGAGACAAGAGACCCAGTACTTC | CASSPDRLAGRQETQYF
TRBJ1-1 | few | TRBV3-1/TRBV3-2 | - | TGTGCCAGCAGCCAAAGACAGACTGAAGCTTTCTTT | CASSQRQTEAFF
TRBJ1-6 | - | TRBV7-6 | - | TGTGCCAGCAGCTTAGTGTCGGGAGAACCCCTCCACTTT | CASSLVSGEPLHF